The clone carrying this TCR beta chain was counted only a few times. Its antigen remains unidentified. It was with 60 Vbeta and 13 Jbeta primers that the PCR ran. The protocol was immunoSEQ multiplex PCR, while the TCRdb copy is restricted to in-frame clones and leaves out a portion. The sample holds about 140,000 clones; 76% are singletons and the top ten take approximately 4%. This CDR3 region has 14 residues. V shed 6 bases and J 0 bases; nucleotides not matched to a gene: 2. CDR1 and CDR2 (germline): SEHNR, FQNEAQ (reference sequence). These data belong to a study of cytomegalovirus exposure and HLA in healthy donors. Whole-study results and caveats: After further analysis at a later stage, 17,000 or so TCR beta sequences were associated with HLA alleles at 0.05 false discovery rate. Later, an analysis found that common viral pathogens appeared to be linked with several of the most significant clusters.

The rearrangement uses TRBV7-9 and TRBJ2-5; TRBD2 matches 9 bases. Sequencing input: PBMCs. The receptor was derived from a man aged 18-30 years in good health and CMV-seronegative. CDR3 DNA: TGTGCCAGCAGGAGCGGGAGGTACCAAGAGACCCAGTACTTC. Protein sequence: CASRSGRYQETQYF.